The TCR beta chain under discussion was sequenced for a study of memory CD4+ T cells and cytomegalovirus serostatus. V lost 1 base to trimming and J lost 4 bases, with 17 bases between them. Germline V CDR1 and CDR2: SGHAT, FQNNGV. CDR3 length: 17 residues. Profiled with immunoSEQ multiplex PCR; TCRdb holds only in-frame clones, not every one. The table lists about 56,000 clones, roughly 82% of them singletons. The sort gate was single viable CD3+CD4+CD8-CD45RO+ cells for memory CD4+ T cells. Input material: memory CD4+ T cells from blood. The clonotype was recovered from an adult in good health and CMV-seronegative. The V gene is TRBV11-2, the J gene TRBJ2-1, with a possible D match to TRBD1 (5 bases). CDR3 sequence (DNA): TGTGCCAGCAGCTTAGCCACGACAGTCCCTTTATACAATGAGCAGTTCTTC. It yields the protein CASSLATTVPLYNEQFF.